This entry lists 9 T cell receptor beta chains sequenced from one sample in a study of shared clonotypes between healthy human individuals. Repertoires were generated with immunoSEQ multiplex PCR, while TCRdb's copy carries only in-frame clones and drops some. The data contain around 1.5 million clones, around 98% of them singletons. Sequencing used naive CD4+ T cells sorted from blood. Subset here: CD45RA+ positively selected. These receptors were obtained from a man aged 30-40 years in good health.

The chain combines TRBV4-3 with TRBJ2-6; no definite D call. Germline values: CDR1 LGHNA, CDR2 YSLEER. Trimming removed 1 base from V and 0 bases from J, with 10 bases in between. CDR3 length: 17 amino acids. This chain's CDR3 is CASSQVPASSGANVLTF. CDR3 coding DNA: TGCGCCAGCAGCCAAGTTCCGGCGAGCTCTGGGGCCAACGTCCTGACTTTC.

This chain uses TRBV19 with TRBJ2-2, with TRBD2 matching 9 bases. The CDR3 runs to 17 residues. Germline V lookup: CDR1 LNHDA, CDR2 SQIVND (reference sequence). V shed 3 bases, J shed 0 bases, and the junction held 5 bases outside the gene matches. The CDR3 nucleotides are TGTGCCAGTAGTATCCCCCGACTAGCGGCGAACACCGGGGAGCTGTTTTTT. Residues: CASSIPRLAANTGELFF.

The chain is built from TRBV7-9 and TRBJ2-2; D is unclear. This CDR3 spans 12 amino acids. Germline CDR1 is SEHNR and CDR2 is FQNEAQ (reference sequence). V was clipped by 4 bases and J by 1 base, with 1 base between them. The CDR3 coding sequence is TGTGCCAGCAGCTGGAACACCGGGGAGCTGTTTTTT. Residues: CASSWNTGELFF.

The chain is built from TRBV27 and TRBJ2-5, with D unresolved. V was cut by 3 bases and J by 6 bases, with 11 bases left in between. Germline V gene lookup returns CDR1 MNHEY and CDR2 SMNVEV (reference sequence). This CDR3 contains 13 residues. The CDR3 loop reads CASSFRAPQTQYF. The DNA for the CDR3 is TGTGCCAGCAGTTTCCGAGCTCCCCAGACCCAGTACTTC.

The chain employs TRBV29-1 and TRBJ2-5, with D unresolved. The CDR3 runs to 14 residues. Germline CDR1 reads SQVTM; CDR2 reads ANQGSEA. V lost 4 bases and J lost 5, with 17 bases in between. CDR3: CSVAARMNRETQYF. As DNA, the CDR3 is TGCAGCGTTGCGGCCAGAATGAATCGGGAGACCCAGTACTTC.

This clone was seen once. The V call is TRBV18, the J call TRBJ1-1; TRBD1 agrees at 10 bases. J lost 8 bases, V lost 4 bases, and 13 bases had no gene match. Germline CDR1 KGHSH, CDR2 LQKENI. CDR3 length: 16 amino acids. CDR3 in amino acids: CASSQTGTGAGLEAFF. The CDR3 DNA reads as TGTGCCAGCTCACAAACCGGGACAGGGGCCGGATTAGAAGCTTTCTTT.

This chain connects TRBV2 to TRBJ1-2; D is undetermined. V was cut by 5 bases and J by 8 bases, with 12 bases left in between. The CDR3 contains 12 residues. Germline V gene data show CDR1 as SNHLY and CDR2 as FYNNEI. The CDR3 nucleotides are TGTGCCAGCAGTCAGGACCCGGGAGGCTACACCTTC. Encoded protein: CASSQDPGGYTF.

This clone was counted a single time. Other DNA sequences from this sample encode an identical CDR3 as well. The chain joins TRBV9 to TRBJ2-1; no definite D call. The CDR3 is made up of 13 amino acids. Trimming cost V 4 bases and J 2 bases, with 7 bases left between them. Germline V gives CDR1 SGDLS, CDR2 YYNGEE. The CDR3 nucleotides read TGTGCCAGCAGCCCGAGGACCTACAATGAGCAGTTCTTC. It codes for CASSPRTYNEQFF.

The chain is built from TRBV2 and TRBJ1-4; 7 bases fit TRBD1. The CDR3 extends over 15 amino acids. Per germline, CDR1 SNHLY and CDR2 FYNNEI. V shed 5 bases, J shed 5 bases, and the junction held 8 bases outside the gene matches. CDR3 sequence: CASSKDRAGNEKLFF. Written as DNA, the CDR3 is TGTGCCAGCAGTAAAGACAGGGCTGGGAATGAAAAACTGTTTTTT.